This T cell receptor beta chain was recorded in a study of human T cells and chemical hapten exposure. At the level of the study: Largely, small differences in pooled library volume made per-sample TCR yields vary.

Sample time point: healthy volunteer bleed at 6 weeks. Sequencing started from total RNA isolated from unfractionated whole blood. Unique molecular identifiers were attached to individual cDNA molecules within the library. Source study methods: A per-sample median of around 91,000 TCRs was observed, with counts ranging from roughly 23,224 to 700,000. Via MiXCR, TCRdb re-called the RACE reads, giving one row per CDR3 protein. In this record, the V and J calls reflect TCRdb's handling and not the investigators' own analysis. The table shows approximately 79,000 distinct CDR3 sequences, with approximately 8.6% occurring only once. The ends were cut back, 5 bases at V and 0 bases at J, with 17 bases in the middle. CDR3 length equals 17 residues. CDR1 is SGHAT, CDR2 FQNNGV, per germline. This clonotype was detected many times.

This TCR was sampled from a male donor in good health. Some clones in this sample may be carry-over from other donors' samples. The sequenced sample was whole blood. The chain is built from TRBV11-2 and TRBJ1-5; D perhaps matches TRBD1 (5 bases). Here the CDR3 DNA reads TGTGCCAGCAGCCCCGGCGACAGATTTTATAGCAATCAGCCCCAGCATTTT. Protein product: CASSPGDRFYSNQPQHF.